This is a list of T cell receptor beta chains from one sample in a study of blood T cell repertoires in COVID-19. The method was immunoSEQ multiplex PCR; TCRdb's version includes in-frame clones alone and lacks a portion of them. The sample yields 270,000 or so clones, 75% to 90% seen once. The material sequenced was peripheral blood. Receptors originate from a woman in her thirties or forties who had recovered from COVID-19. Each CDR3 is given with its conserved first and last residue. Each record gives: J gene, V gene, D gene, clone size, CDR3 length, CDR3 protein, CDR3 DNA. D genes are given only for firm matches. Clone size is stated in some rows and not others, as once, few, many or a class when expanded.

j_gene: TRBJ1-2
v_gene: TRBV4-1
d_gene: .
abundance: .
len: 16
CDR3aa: CASSQELLNREGGYTF
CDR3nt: TGCGCCAGCAGCCAAGAATTACTCAACAGGGAGGGTGGCTACACCTTC

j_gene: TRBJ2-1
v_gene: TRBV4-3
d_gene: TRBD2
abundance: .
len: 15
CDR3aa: CASSPHQREDDEQFF
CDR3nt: TGCGCCAGCAGCCCCCACCAGCGGGAGGACGATGAGCAGTTCTTC

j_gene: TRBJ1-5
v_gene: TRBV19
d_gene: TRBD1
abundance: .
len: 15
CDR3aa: CASSIGQGSNQPQHF
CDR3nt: TGTGCCAGTAGTATTGGACAGGGGAGCAATCAGCCCCAGCATTTT

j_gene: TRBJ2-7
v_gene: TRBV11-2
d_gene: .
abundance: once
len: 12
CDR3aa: CASSLLEGEQYF
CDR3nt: TGTGCCAGCAGCTTATTGGAGGGCGAGCAGTACTTC

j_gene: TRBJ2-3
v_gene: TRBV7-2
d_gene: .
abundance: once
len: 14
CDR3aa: CASSSYSSTDTQYF
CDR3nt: TGTGCCAGCAGCTCCTACAGTAGCACAGATACGCAGTATTTT

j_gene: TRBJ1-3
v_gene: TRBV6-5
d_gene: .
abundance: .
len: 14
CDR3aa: CASKVGRAGDTIYF
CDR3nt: TGTGCCAGCAAGGTTGGACGGGCAGGGGACACCATATATTTT

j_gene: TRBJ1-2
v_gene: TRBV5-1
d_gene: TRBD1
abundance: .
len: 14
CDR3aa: CASSETGNNYGYTF
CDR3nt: TGCGCCAGCTCCGAGACAGGGAATAACTATGGCTACACCTTC

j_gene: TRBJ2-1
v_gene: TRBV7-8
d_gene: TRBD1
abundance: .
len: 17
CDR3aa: CASSSPRDRGASDEQFF
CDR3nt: TGTGCCAGCAGCTCCCCCAGGGACAGGGGAGCCAGCGATGAGCAGTTCTTC

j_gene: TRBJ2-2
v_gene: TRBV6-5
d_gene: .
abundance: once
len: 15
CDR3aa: CASRGGLVGTGELFF
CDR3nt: TGTGCCAGCAGGGGGGGACTCGTCGGCACCGGGGAGCTGTTTTTT

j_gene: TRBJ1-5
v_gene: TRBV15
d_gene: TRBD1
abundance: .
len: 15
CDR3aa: CATSATGAVNQPQHF
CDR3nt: TGTGCCACCAGCGCGACAGGGGCGGTCAATCAGCCCCAGCATTTT

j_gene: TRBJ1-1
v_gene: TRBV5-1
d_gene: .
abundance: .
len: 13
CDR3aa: CASSWEMDTEAFF
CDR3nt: TGCGCCAGCAGCTGGGAGATGGACACTGAAGCTTTCTTT

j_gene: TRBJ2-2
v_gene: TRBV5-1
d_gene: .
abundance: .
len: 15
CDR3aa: CASSQRTGDTGELFF
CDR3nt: TGCGCCAGCAGCCAAAGGACGGGAGACACCGGGGAGCTGTTTTTT

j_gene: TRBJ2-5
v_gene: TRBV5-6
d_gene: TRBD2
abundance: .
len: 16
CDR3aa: CASSHLLAGDVETQYF
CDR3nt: TGTGCCAGCAGCCATCTACTAGCGGGAGATGTGGAGACCCAGTACTTC

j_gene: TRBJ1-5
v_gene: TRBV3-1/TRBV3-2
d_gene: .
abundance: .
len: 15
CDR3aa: CASSLSRGSNQPQHF
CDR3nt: TGTGCCAGCAGCCTTTCCAGGGGTAGCAATCAGCCCCAGCATTTT

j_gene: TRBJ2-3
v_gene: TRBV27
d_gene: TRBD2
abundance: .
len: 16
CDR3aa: CASSFWRAGGTDTQYF
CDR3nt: TGTGCCAGCAGTTTCTGGCGAGCGGGAGGGACAGATACGCAGTATTTT

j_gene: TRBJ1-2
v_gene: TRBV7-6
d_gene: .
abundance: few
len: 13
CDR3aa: CASSPGGDYGYTF
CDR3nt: TGTGCCAGCAGCCCCGGCGGCGACTATGGCTACACCTTC

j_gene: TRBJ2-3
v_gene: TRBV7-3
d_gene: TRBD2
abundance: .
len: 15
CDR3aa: CASSLGLAGTDTQYF
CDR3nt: TGTGCCAGCAGCTTAGGACTAGCGGGGACAGATACGCAGTATTTT

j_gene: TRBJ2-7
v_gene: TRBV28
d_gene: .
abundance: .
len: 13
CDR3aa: CASSLTSAYEQYF
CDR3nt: TGTGCCAGCAGTTTGACGAGCGCCTACGAGCAGTACTTC

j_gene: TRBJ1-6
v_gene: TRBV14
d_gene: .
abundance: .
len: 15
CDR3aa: CASSQVVAGSSPLHF
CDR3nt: TGTGCCAGCAGCCAAGTCGTGGCAGGTTCTTCACCCCTCCACTTT

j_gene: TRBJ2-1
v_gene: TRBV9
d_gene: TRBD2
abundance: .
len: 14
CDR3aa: CASSGGLSYNEQFF
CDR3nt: TGTGCCAGCAGCGGGGGACTATCCTACAATGAGCAGTTCTTC

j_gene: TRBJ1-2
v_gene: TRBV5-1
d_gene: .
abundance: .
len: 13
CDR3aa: CASSLEAGYGYTF
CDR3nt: TGCGCCAGCAGCTTGGAGGCAGGGTATGGCTACACCTTC

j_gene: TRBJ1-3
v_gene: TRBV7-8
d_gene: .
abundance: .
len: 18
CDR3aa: CASSFGGGGGISGNTIYF
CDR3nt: TGTGCCAGCAGCTTTGGGGGTGGAGGCGGGATCTCTGGAAACACCATATATTTT

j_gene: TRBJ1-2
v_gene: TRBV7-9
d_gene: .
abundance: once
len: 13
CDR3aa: CASSPAGTYGYTF
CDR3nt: TGTGCCAGCAGCCCGGCGGGGACCTATGGCTACACCTTC

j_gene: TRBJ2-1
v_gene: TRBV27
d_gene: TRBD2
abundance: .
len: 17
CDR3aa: CASTDTSGSVTYNEQFF
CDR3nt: TGTGCCAGCACTGACACTAGCGGGAGTGTCACGTACAATGAGCAGTTCTTC

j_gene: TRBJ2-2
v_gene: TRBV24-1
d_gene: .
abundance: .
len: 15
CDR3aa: CATSDPDRNTGELFF
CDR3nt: TGTGCCACCAGTGATCCAGACAGAAACACCGGGGAGCTGTTTTTT

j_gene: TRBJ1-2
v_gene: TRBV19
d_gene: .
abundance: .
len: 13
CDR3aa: CASSIGQKAGYTF
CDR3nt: TGTGCCAGTAGTATTGGGCAGAAGGCTGGCTACACCTTC

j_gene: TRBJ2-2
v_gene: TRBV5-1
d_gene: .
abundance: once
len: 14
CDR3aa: CASSLEGGTGELFF
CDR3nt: TGCGCCAGCAGCTTGGAAGGGGGTACCGGGGAGCTGTTTTTT

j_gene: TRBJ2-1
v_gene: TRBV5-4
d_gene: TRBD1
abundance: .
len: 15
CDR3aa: CASSSKQGIGNEQFF
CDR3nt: TGTGCCAGCAGCTCTAAACAGGGGATTGGAAATGAGCAGTTCTTC

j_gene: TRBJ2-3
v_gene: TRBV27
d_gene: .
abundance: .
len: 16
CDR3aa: CASQQGGAPGTDTQYF
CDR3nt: TGTGCCAGCCAACAGGGGGGGGCACCCGGCACAGATACGCAGTATTTT

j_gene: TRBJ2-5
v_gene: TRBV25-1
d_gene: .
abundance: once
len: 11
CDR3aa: CASSGREAQYF
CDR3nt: TGTGCCAGCAGCGGAAGAGAGGCCCAGTACTTC

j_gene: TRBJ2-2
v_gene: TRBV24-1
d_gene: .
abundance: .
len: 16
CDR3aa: CATRDPGRGETGELFF
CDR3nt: TGTGCCACCAGAGACCCCGGACGGGGAGAGACCGGGGAGCTGTTTTTT

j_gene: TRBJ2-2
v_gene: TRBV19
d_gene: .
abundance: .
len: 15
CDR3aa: CASSISFSGTGELFF
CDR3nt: TGTGCCAGTAGTATTAGTTTTAGTGGCACCGGGGAGCTGTTTTTT

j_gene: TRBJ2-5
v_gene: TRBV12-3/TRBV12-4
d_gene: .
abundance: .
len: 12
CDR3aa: CASNRGSETQYF
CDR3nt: TGTGCCAGCAACCGGGGATCGGAGACCCAGTACTTC

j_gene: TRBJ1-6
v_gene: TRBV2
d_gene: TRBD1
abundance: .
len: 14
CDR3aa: CASSRDRRNSPLHF
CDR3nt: TGTGCCAGCAGTCGGGACAGGAGAAATTCACCCCTCCACTTT

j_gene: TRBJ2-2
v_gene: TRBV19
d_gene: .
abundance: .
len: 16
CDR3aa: CASRDYDPSSTGELFF
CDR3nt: TGTGCCAGTAGGGACTATGACCCCTCGAGCACCGGGGAGCTGTTTTTT

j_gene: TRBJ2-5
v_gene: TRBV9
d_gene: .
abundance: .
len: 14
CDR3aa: CASSVEPDFADQYF
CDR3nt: TGTGCCAGCAGCGTAGAACCAGATTTCGCAGACCAGTACTTC

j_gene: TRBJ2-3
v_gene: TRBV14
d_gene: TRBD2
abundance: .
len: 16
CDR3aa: CASSQLAGARTDTQYF
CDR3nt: TGTGCCAGCAGCCAGTTAGCGGGAGCCCGCACAGATACGCAGTATTTT